These 15 T cell receptor beta chains share one sample of origin, sequenced in a study of blood T cell repertoires in COVID-19. The data were produced by immunoSEQ multiplex PCR, yet TCRdb's version contains in-frame clones alone and is incomplete. The sample has 150,000 to 200,000 clones; roughly four fifths are singletons. Sequenced input: peripheral blood. The source is a woman in her forties with acute or convalescent COVID-19.

The chain has TRBV6-5 and TRBJ2-7, with D tentatively TRBD1 (5 bases). V was cut by 0 bases and J by 2 bases, with 8 bases left in between. The CDR3 has 14 residues. Looked up from germline, CDR1 is MNHEY and CDR2 is SVGAGI. The chain's CDR3 is CASSYSGPTYEQYF. DNA of the CDR3: TGTGCCAGCAGTTACTCGGGGCCGACCTACGAGCAGTACTTC.

The chain recombines TRBV5-1 with TRBJ2-2, with 12 bases aligning to TRBD2. V lost 2 bases, J lost 5 bases, and 4 bases stayed unmatched. In germline, CDR1 is SGHRS, CDR2 YFSETQ. The CDR3 is 16 amino acids. The chain's CDR3 is CASSFGTSGSTGELFF. The CDR3 DNA follows: TGCGCCAGCAGCTTCGGGACTAGCGGGTCAACCGGGGAGCTGTTTTTT.

This chain connects TRBV30 to TRBJ2-7, with D perhaps TRBD2 (6 bases). The germline V gene has CDR1 GTSNPN and CDR2 SVGIG (reference sequence). V lost 0 bases and J 5 bases, leaving 17 bases between the germline ends. The CDR3 loop spans 15 amino acids. Written as DNA, the CDR3 is TGTGCCTGGAGTGTAGGGATCGGGGGACTGCACGAGCAGTACTTC. As protein: CAWSVGIGGLHEQYF.

The chain combines TRBV3-1 (or the pseudogene TRBV3-2) with TRBJ2-2, with D perhaps matching TRBD2 (5 bases). V lost 6 bases and J 8 bases, leaving 10 bases between the germline ends. The CDR3 has 12 residues. Germline assignment: CDR1 LGHDT and CDR2 YNNKEL (reference sequence). CDR3 in DNA: TGTGCCAGCAGTCGGCGGGCTGGGGAGCTGTTTTTT. Its translation is CASSRRAGELFF.

The chain recombines TRBV5-1 with TRBJ2-5; tentative D call: TRBD1 (7 bases). Trimming removed 4 bases from V and 2 bases from J, with 15 bases in between. This CDR3 spans 15 amino acids. Germline CDR1 reads SGHRS; CDR2 reads YFSETQ. The CDR3, as DNA: TGCGCCAGCAGCCCCGGGGCAGGGGGGCAAGAGACCCAGTACTTC. As protein: CASSPGAGGQETQYF.

The chain recombines TRBV28 with TRBJ1-2, with a weak D call TRBD1 (6 bases). This CDR3 is built from 16 residues. Trimming cost V 0 bases and J 5 bases, with 16 bases left between them. Germline V gene sequence: CDR1 MDHEN, CDR2 SYDVKM. The CDR3, as DNA: TGTGCCAGCAGTTTATGGACAGGAGTCGGGACGTATGGCTACACCTTC. Its translation: CASSLWTGVGTYGYTF.

V usage is TRBV4-2 and J usage is TRBJ1-6; 7 bases match TRBD1. Losses at the gene ends were 2 bases for V and 9 bases for J; bases not matched to a gene: 10. CDR1 is LGHNA, CDR2 YNFKEQ, per germline. The CDR3 consists of 16 residues. CDR3 coding DNA: TGTGCCAGCAGCCAAAGGGGGCAGGGCCAGGCTTCACCCCTCCACTTT. It is translated as CASSQRGQGQASPLHF.

CDR3 loop: CASRHSTDTQYF. The CDR3 coding sequence is TGTGCCAGCAGACACAGCACAGATACGCAGTATTTT. V and J are TRBV3-1 (or the pseudogene TRBV3-2) and TRBJ2-3; D not certain. Germline assignment: CDR1 LGHDT and CDR2 YNNKEL (reference sequence). The CDR3 length is 12 residues. V dropped 6 bases and J dropped 0 bases, with 4 bases sitting between them.

The chain combines TRBV16 with TRBJ1-5; D may be TRBD1 (5 bases). Germline V gene data show CDR1 as KGHSY and CDR2 as FQNENV. The CDR3 contains 14 residues. The V and J ends lost 4 bases and 4 bases respectively, with 11 bases between them. The CDR3 protein is CASSRAQGNQPQHF. CDR3 sequence (DNA): TGTGCCAGCAGCCGAGCTCAGGGAAATCAGCCCCAGCATTTT.

This clone was counted ten times or more. Germline and junction disagree at one end, which may indicate a read error. The chain uses TRBV24-1 and TRBJ2-1; D gene ambiguous. The germline CDR1 and CDR2 sequences are KGHDR and SFDVKD. There are 14 residues in the CDR3. The DNA of the CDR3 is TGTGCCACCAGTGATTATCAGTCCTTCAATGAGCAGTTCTTC. It encodes CATSDYQSFNEQFF.

This clone was seen a single time. V usage is TRBV7-2 and J usage is TRBJ1-5; D not certain. Germline CDR1 reads SGHTA; CDR2 reads FQGNSA. Trimming cost V 7 bases and J 5 bases, with 12 bases left between them. This CDR3 region has 13 residues. The CDR3 coding sequence is TGTGCCAGCACCTCAGGAGGGTATCAGCCCCAGCATTTT. Translation gives CASTSGGYQPQHF.

The V call is TRBV28, the J call TRBJ1-2; D is perhaps TRBD1 (5 bases). This CDR3 is 13 amino acids long. Germline V gene data show CDR1 as MDHEN and CDR2 as SYDVKM. The ends were cut back, 6 bases at V and 2 bases at J, with 10 bases in the middle. The CDR3: CASRGEGNYGYTF. The CDR3 coding sequence is TGTGCCAGCAGGGGGGAGGGCAACTATGGCTACACCTTC.

The chain carries TRBV18 and TRBJ1-2; 12 positions match TRBD1. CDR3 length: 19 amino acids. Germline values: CDR1 KGHSH, CDR2 LQKENI. The J segment lost 4 bases and the V segment lost 5 bases, leaving 17 bases of the junction unmatched. This CDR3 is CASSTLTGDRGRLVYGYTF. The CDR3 region has the DNA TGTGCCAGCTCAACTCTCACGGGGGACAGGGGGCGCTTAGTCTATGGCTACACCTTC.

This clone has just one count. V and J are TRBV5-8 and TRBJ2-5, with D uncertain. Per germline, CDR1 SGHTS and CDR2 YDEGEE. The V end was cut by 4 bases, the J end by 5 bases, with 6 bases between. This CDR3 contains 11 residues. The CDR3 DNA reads as TGTGCCAGCAGCCCGGAGGAGACCCAGTACTTC. Translation gives CASSPEETQYF.

The V call is TRBV28, the J call TRBJ2-7; 8 nucleotides agree with TRBD1. Germline CDR1 is MDHEN and CDR2 is SYDVKM. Trimming removed 3 bases from V and 5 bases from J; junction bases left unmatched: 9. This CDR3 contains 15 residues. The CDR3 DNA is TGTGCCAGCAGTTTCTTCCCAGGGGGCGGAGACGAGCAGTACTTC. It codes for CASSFFPGGGDEQYF.